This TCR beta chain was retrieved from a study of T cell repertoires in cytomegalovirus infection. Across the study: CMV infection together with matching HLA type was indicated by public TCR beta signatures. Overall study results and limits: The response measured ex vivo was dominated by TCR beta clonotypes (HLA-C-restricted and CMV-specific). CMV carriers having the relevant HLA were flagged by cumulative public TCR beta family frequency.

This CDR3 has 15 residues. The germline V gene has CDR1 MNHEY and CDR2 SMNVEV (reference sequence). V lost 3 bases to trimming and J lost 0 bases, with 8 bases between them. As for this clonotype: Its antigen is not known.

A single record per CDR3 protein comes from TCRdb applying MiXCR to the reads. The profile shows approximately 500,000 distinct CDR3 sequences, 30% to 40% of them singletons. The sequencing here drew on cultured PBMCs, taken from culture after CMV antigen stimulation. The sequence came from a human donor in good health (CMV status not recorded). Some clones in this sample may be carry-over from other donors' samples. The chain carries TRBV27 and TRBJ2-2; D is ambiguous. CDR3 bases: TGTGCCAGCAGTTTTGGTAGACCGAACACCGGGGAGCTGTTTTTT. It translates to CASSFGRPNTGELFF.